This TCR beta chain was profiled in a study of cytomegalovirus exposure and HLA in healthy donors. Study results and limitations: The study carried out a later analysis of TCR beta sequences. It associated some 17,000 of them with specific HLA alleles at a false discovery rate of 0.05. Across donors, most TCRs were seen rarely, yet some public ones were widespread.

The PCR was carried out with 60 Vbeta primers and 13 Jbeta primers. Original handling: Unique TCR beta chains numbered roughly 80 million in a later analysis, with around 10 million shared. Some clones are missing from TCRdb's copy, which holds only in-frame ones; the method was immunoSEQ multiplex PCR. The V and J calls and the clone size are those of that table, but D and trimming were determined from the DNA. The sample includes about 130,000 clones, around 75% of them seen just once. Nominally healthy donors were sampled, though unrecorded immune exposures were likely. The CDR3 length is 14 residues. From germline, CDR1 is SGHTA and CDR2 FQGNSA. V lost 5 bases and J lost 5; bases outside the gene matches: 7. On this clone itself: What it binds is unknown.

The gene calls are TRBV7-2 and TRBJ1-2; 8 bases are shared with TRBD1. The sample taken for sequencing was PBMCs. The source of this sequence is a man aged 40-55 years in good health and CMV-seronegative. Here the CDR3 DNA reads TGTGCCAGCAGCCCAGGGGGCGCCTCTTATGGCTACACCTTC. It yields the protein CASSPGGASYGYTF.